The clone carrying this TCR beta chain was seen repeatedly, ten times or more. Its antigen is still unknown. The sample belongs to a study of blood T cells in healthy people across ages. Notes on the study in general: Age advanced and TCR beta diversity per million T cells fell, roughly linearly. Long-lived and aged donors differed, with more naive CD4+ cells and higher diversity in the long-lived.

Combining a sample-barcoded 5' primer with a J-beta primer mix, a second PCR ran for roughly 7 to 11 cycles. MiXCR, run by TCRdb on the 5' RACE reads, gives a single entry per CDR3 protein. The data contain about 690,000 distinct CDR3 sequences, approximately 40% of them seen just once; the ten biggest clones take up around 30%. Every donor contributed roughly 10 milliliters of peripheral blood by blood draw. This CDR3 comprises 15 residues. Germline V gives CDR1 SGHNT, CDR2 YYREEE (reference sequence). The V gene end was trimmed by 2 bases and the J gene end by 2 bases; junction bases not matched to a gene: 4.

The receptor's source is an older man in good health. The sequencing input was blood. The V and J genes are TRBV5-4 and TRBJ1-2; 9 bases are shared with TRBD1. The CDR3 region is CASSFKDRGNYGYTF. The CDR3 coding sequence is TGTGCCAGCAGCTTCAAGGACAGGGGCAACTATGGCTACACCTTC.